A single sample is the source of the 14 T cell receptor beta chains below, sequenced in a study of T cells after yellow fever vaccination. One entry per CDR3 protein results from TCRdb running MiXCR on the 5' RACE reads. The sample holds about 310,000 distinct CDR3 sequences, about 3.5% seen once. The sample here was PBMCs, taken on the day of the yellow fever booster vaccination. These receptors came from a man younger than 30 who received the YFV17D yellow fever vaccine.

V and J are TRBV9 and TRBJ1-4, with 10 bases matching TRBD1. There are 16 residues in the CDR3. Germline V CDR1 and CDR2: SGDLS, YYNGEE. J gave up 6 bases and V 3 bases, and 8 bases lay outside the gene matches. CDR3 loop: CASSAPRTGGHEKLFF. The CDR3 DNA sequence: TGTGCCAGCAGCGCCCCCCGGACAGGGGGACATGAAAAACTGTTTTTT.

This clonotype was recorded at least ten times. V and J are TRBV3-1 and TRBJ1-4; 7 bases align to TRBD1. Per germline, CDR1 LGHDT and CDR2 YNNKEL (reference sequence). Losses at the gene ends were 4 bases for V and 8 bases for J; bases not matched to a gene: 7. The CDR3 is 14 amino acids. The DNA of the CDR3 is TGTGCCAGCAGCCGACCGGGACAGCTCGAAAAACTGTTTTTT. It is translated as CASSRPGQLEKLFF.

There are many counts of this clonotype. The rearrangement uses TRBV20-1 and TRBJ2-2; D might be TRBD1 or TRBD2, each matching 5 bases. Per germline, CDR1 DFQATT and CDR2 SNEGSKA (reference sequence). Deletions cut 3 bases from V and 5 bases from J, with 16 bases between. The CDR3 is made up of 15 amino acids. DNA for the CDR3: TGCAGTGCTAGGTCTCCGGGACCAAATACCGGGGAGCTGTTTTTT. Residues: CSARSPGPNTGELFF.

The chain recombines TRBV10-2 with TRBJ1-1; maybe TRBD1 (5 bases). The CDR3 sequence is 13 residues long. CDR1 is WSHSY, CDR2 SAAADI, per germline. With 10 bases removed from V and 0 bases from J, the gap between germline ends came to 12 bases. The CDR3 bases are TGCGCCACCCAGGGAATCATGAACACTGAAGCTTTCTTT. As protein: CATQGIMNTEAFF.

V is TRBV6-6 and J is TRBJ1-1; D uncertain. The length of the CDR3 is 12 residues. V dropped 5 bases and J dropped 7 bases, with 11 bases sitting between them. CDR1 MNHNY and CDR2 SVGAGI come from the germline V gene (reference sequence). The chain's CDR3 is CASSGLSGEAFF. DNA for the CDR3: TGTGCCAGCAGTGGCCTCAGTGGTGAAGCTTTCTTT.

This clonotype was seen repeatedly, ten times or more. The gene calls are TRBV4-3 and TRBJ2-7; 10 bases are shared with TRBD1. This CDR3 region has 15 residues. CDR1 is LGHNA, CDR2 YSLEER, per germline. The V gene end was trimmed by 4 bases and the J gene end by 1 base; junction bases not matched to a gene: 4. The DNA of the CDR3 is TGCGCCAGCAGCCCGGGACAGGGGCATTCCTACGAGCAGTACTTC. This codes for CASSPGQGHSYEQYF.

The genes are TRBV5-1 and TRBJ2-1; either TRBD1 or TRBD2 may supply D (6 bases each). The germline V gene encodes CDR1 SGHRS and CDR2 YFSETQ. Trimming stripped 2 bases from V and 0 bases from J, with 12 bases between. This CDR3 spans 16 amino acids. The CDR3 region is CASSFGGPSSYNEQFF. In nucleotides, the CDR3 is TGCGCCAGCAGCTTTGGGGGGCCGAGCTCCTACAATGAGCAGTTCTTC.

This chain joins TRBV7-8 and TRBJ1-4; D might be TRBD1 (5 bases). Germline V gene data show CDR1 as SGHVS and CDR2 as FQNEAQ. There are 14 residues in the CDR3. The V gene lost 5 bases and the J gene lost 7 bases, with 14 bases spanning the gap. CDR3 sequence (DNA): TGTGCCAGCAGCCCTTCCGGGGCCGGTGAAAAACTGTTTTTT. Encoded protein: CASSPSGAGEKLFF.

The chain combines TRBV7-2 with TRBJ1-1, with 12 bases aligning to TRBD1. Losses at the gene ends were 1 base for V and 3 bases for J; bases not matched to a gene: 9. Germline V gives CDR1 SGHTA, CDR2 FQGNSA. This CDR3 has 18 amino acids. The CDR3 nucleotides read TGTGCCAGCAGCTTAGACCCGGGACAGGGGGCGAGATACACTGAAGCTTTCTTT. Protein product: CASSLDPGQGARYTEAFF.

The chain couples TRBV11-2 to TRBJ1-2; D is unclear. The germline CDR1 and CDR2 sequences are SGHAT and FQNNGV. The CDR3 loop spans 14 amino acids. V was cut by 6 bases and J by 4 bases, with 15 bases left in between. In DNA, the CDR3 is TGTGCCAGCAGGCGAACCCGAGGGCTCTATGGCTACACCTTC. It is translated as CASRRTRGLYGYTF.

The table lists this clonotype with many counts. The chain carries TRBV5-1 and TRBJ2-2; no clear D gene. This CDR3 is 13 amino acids long. CDR1 is SGHRS and CDR2 is YFSETQ in the germline V gene. Trimming pared 3 bases from V and 4 bases from J, leaving 7 bases between. CDR3 amino acids: CASSWTLTGELFF. The CDR3 nucleotides are TGCGCCAGCAGCTGGACCCTCACCGGGGAGCTGTTTTTT.

This chain connects TRBV3-1 to TRBJ1-1; no reliable D call. Trimming cost V 1 base and J 5 bases, with 14 bases left between them. The CDR3 covers 15 residues. Germline CDR1 reads LGHDT; CDR2 reads YNNKEL (reference sequence). CDR3: CASSQGSRRWTEAFF. CDR3 nucleotides: TGTGCCAGCAGCCAAGGGTCTCGGCGATGGACTGAAGCTTTCTTT.

There are many counts of this clonotype. This rearrangement joins TRBV2 to TRBJ2-7; D ambiguous. V was shortened by 4 bases and J by 3 bases, with 4 bases between the two germline ends. This CDR3 contains 11 residues. Germline loops: CDR1 SNHLY, CDR2 FYNNEI. The CDR3 protein is CASSGGYEQYF. The DNA of the CDR3 is TGTGCCAGCAGTGGTGGCTACGAGCAGTACTTC. Together with reference TRBV2 and TRBJ2-7, the CDR3 gives the full variable domain: EPEVTQTPSHQVTQMGQEVILRCVPISNHLYFYWYRQILGQKVEFLVSFYNNEISEKSEIFDDQFSVERPDGSNFTLKIRSTKLEDSAMYFCASSGGYEQYFGPGTRLTVT.

In its sample, this clonotype was seen many times. The chain is built from TRBV7-9 and TRBJ2-3, with TRBD2 matching over 8 bases. Germline loops: CDR1 SEHNR, CDR2 FQNEAQ (reference sequence). The CDR3 is made up of 14 amino acids. V gave up 5 bases and J gave up 4 bases; unmatched junction bases: 5. The CDR3 nucleotides are TGTGCCAGCAGCGCTGGACTAGCACCAGATACGCAGTATTTT. It translates to CASSAGLAPDTQYF.